One and the same sample provided the 14 T cell receptor beta chains below, sequenced in a study. Using its own MiXCR run on the 5' RACE reads, TCRdb lists one record per CDR3 protein. Here the sample spans some 5,500 distinct CDR3 sequences, 52% being singletons. The sequencing input was memory CD4+ T cells sorted from blood. Subset meaning: memory CD4+ T cells, CD4+CD45RO+CD25-. These TCRs come from a female donor with breast cancer.

The CDR3 protein is CASSPVSGVSDTQYF. Written as DNA, the CDR3 is TGTGCCAGCAGCCCAGTTAGCGGGGTGTCTGATACGCAGTATTTT. The chain uses TRBV7-3 and TRBJ2-3; 8 bases align to TRBD2. The germline CDR1 and CDR2 sequences are SGHTA and FQGTGA. V dropped 5 bases and J dropped 6; count of bases not matched to a gene: 10. CDR3 length: 15 residues.

This clonotype was observed a handful of times. The chain uses TRBV6-6 and TRBJ2-2; D call uncertain. Germline CDR1 MNHNY, CDR2 SVGAGI (reference sequence). The CDR3 totals 16 residues. Between the trimmed V and J ends, which lost 0 bases and 5 bases, there was a span of 13 bases. CDR3 loop: CASSYSAHVGTGELFF. The CDR3 nucleotides read TGTGCCAGCAGTTACTCGGCCCACGTAGGGACCGGGGAGCTGTTTTTT.

The J gene is TRBJ2-5, the V gene TRBV5-1, with D tentatively TRBD2 (7 bases). The CDR3 length is 16 residues. Germline loops: CDR1 SGHRS, CDR2 YFSETQ. The ends were cut back, 0 bases at V and 1 base at J, with 13 bases in the middle. The CDR3 here is CASSLARGAPQETQYF. The CDR3 coding sequence is TGCGCCAGCAGCTTGGCCCGGGGGGCTCCCCAAGAGACCCAGTACTTC.

The CDR3 DNA sequence: TGTGCCAGCAGCTGGAGGGATACGCAGTATTTT. This translates into CASSWRDTQYF. The chain has TRBV5-4 and TRBJ2-3, with D tentatively TRBD2 (5 bases). The CDR3 has 11 amino acids. Germline V CDR1 and CDR2: SGHNT, YYREEE (reference sequence). The V gene lost 3 bases and the J gene lost 6 bases, with 5 bases spanning the gap. The entire variable domain, with the rest obtained from reference TRBV5-4 and TRBJ2-3, is as follows: ETGVTQSPTHLIKTRGQQVTLRCSSQSGHNTVSWYQQALGQGPQFIFQYYREEENGRGNFPPRFSGLQFPNYSSELNVNALELDDSALYLCASSWRDTQYFGPGTRLTVL.

The V gene is TRBV12-3 or TRBV12-4, the J gene TRBJ2-7; the D call may be TRBD1 or TRBD2 (5 bases each). With 7 bases removed from V and 6 bases from J, the gap between germline ends came to 16 bases. The CDR3 is made up of 13 amino acids. This CDR3 reads CASKRGRGSEQYF. In DNA form, the CDR3 reads TGTGCCAGCAAGAGGGGTAGAGGGTCCGAGCAGTACTTC.

The chain couples TRBV6-6 to TRBJ2-4; D may match TRBD1 or TRBD2 (5 bases each). This CDR3 is 13 amino acids long. V was pared by 6 bases and J by 2 bases, with 8 bases between. The germline V gene encodes CDR1 MNHNY and CDR2 SVGAGI (reference sequence). As DNA, the CDR3 is TGTGCCAGCAGCGGGGCCTCCAAAAACATTCAGTACTTC. This codes for CASSGASKNIQYF.

The gene calls are TRBV7-9 and TRBJ2-7, with D possibly being TRBD1 (6 bases). This CDR3 contains 12 residues. The V gene's germline CDR1 is SEHNR and CDR2 FQNEAQ (reference sequence). Trimming left V 1 base short and J 9 bases short, with 10 bases between. Here the CDR3 reads CASSLDRARQYF. The CDR3 DNA reads as TGTGCCAGCAGCTTAGACAGGGCCCGGCAGTACTTC.

The rearrangement links TRBV10-1 to TRBJ2-5; 8 nucleotides match TRBD1. The germline V gene has CDR1 WNHNN and CDR2 SYGVQD (reference sequence). The CDR3 totals 14 residues. Unmatched junction bases numbered 5, after V lost 3 bases and J lost 5 bases. The DNA of the CDR3 is TGCGCCAGCAGTGACGGACAGGGAACGGAGACCCAGTACTTC. This encodes CASSDGQGTETQYF.

This clonotype came up a few times. The chain employs TRBV7-6 and TRBJ1-5, with D perhaps TRBD1 (6 bases). In germline, CDR1 is SGHVS, CDR2 FNYEAQ. This CDR3 is 15 amino acids long. V lost 6 bases and J lost 4, with 16 bases in between. DNA for the CDR3: TGTGCCAGCAGTTTTCAAACAGGGCTAAATCAGCCCCAGCATTTT. Protein: CASSFQTGLNQPQHF.

The V gene is TRBV12-3 or TRBV12-4, the J gene TRBJ2-2, with 7 bases that match TRBD2. Losses at the gene ends were 1 base for V and 4 bases for J; bases not matched to a gene: 3. The CDR3 consists of 15 residues. The CDR3 region is CASSLGLAGTGELFF. The CDR3 DNA reads as TGTGCCAGCAGTTTAGGACTAGCCGGCACCGGGGAGCTGTTTTTT.

The chain combines TRBV6-1 with TRBJ2-2, with 8 bases identical to TRBD2. Germline CDR1 and CDR2: MNHNS and SASEGT. The CDR3 loop spans 18 amino acids. V lost 4 bases and J lost 4; bases outside the gene matches: 14. CDR3 nucleotides: TGTGCCAGCAGTGTTGCTTTGGCGGGAGGATCAGGCACCGGGGAGCTGTTTTTT. Its protein is CASSVALAGGSGTGELFF.

This chain joins TRBV7-3 and TRBJ1-1; D is uncertain. V gave up 4 bases and J gave up 5 bases, with 11 bases separating them. The CDR3 is made up of 13 amino acids. Germline V gene sequence: CDR1 SGHTA, CDR2 FQGTGA. This CDR3 reads CASSSFLDTEAFF. In DNA form, the CDR3 reads TGTGCCAGCAGCTCCTTTCTAGATACTGAAGCTTTCTTT.

This chain links TRBV18 with TRBJ2-4, with D unresolved. The V end lost 1 base, the J end lost 7 bases, and 11 bases lay between the germline ends. Germline assignment: CDR1 KGHSH and CDR2 LQKENI. This CDR3 contains 14 residues. This CDR3 is CASSPLGPPNIQYF. CDR3 DNA sequence: TGTGCCAGCTCACCACTTGGACCTCCGAACATTCAGTACTTC. The full variable domain, with the rest looked up from reference TRBV18 and TRBJ2-4, is NAGVMQNPRHLVRRRGQEARLRCSPMKGHSHVYWYRQLPEEGLKFMVYLQKENIIDESGMPKERFSAEFPKEGPSILRIQQVVRGDSAAYFCASSPLGPPNIQYFGAGTRLSVL.

The chain recombines TRBV7-6 with TRBJ2-5; 9 bases line up with TRBD2. The junction had 18 bases not matched to a gene; V was cut back by 5 bases and J by 5 bases. CDR3 size: 18 residues. Germline V lookup: CDR1 SGHVS, CDR2 FNYEAQ. CDR3 in DNA: TGTGCCAGCAGCCATCCCTTCCTAGCGGGAAAGCGGAGGGAGACCCAGTACTTC. This sequence encodes CASSHPFLAGKRRETQYF.